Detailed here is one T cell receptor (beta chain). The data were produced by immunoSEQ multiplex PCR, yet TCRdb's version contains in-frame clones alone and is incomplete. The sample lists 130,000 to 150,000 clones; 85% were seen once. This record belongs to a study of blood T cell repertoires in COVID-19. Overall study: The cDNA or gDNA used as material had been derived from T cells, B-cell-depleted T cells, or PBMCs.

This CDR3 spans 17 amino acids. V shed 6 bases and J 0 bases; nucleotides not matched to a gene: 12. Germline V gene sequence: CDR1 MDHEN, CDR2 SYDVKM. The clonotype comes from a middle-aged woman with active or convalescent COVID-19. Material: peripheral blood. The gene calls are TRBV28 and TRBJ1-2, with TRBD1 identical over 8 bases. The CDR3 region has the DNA TGTGCCAGCAGGCCAATCCGGCAGGGGGCCTCTAACTATGGCTACACCTTC. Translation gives CASRPIRQGASNYGYTF.